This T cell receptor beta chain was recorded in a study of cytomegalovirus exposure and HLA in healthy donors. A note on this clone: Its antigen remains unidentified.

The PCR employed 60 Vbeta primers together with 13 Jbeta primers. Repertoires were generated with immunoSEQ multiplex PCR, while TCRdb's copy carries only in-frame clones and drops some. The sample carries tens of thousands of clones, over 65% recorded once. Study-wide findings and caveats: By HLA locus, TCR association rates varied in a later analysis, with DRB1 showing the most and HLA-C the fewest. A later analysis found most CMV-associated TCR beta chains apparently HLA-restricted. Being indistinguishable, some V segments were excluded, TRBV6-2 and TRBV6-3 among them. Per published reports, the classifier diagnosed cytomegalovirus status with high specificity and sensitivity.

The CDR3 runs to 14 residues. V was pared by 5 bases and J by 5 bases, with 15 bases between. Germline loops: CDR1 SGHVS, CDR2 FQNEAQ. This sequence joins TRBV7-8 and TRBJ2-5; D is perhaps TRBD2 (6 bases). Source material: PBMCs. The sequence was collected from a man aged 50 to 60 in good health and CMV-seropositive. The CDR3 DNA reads TGTGCCAGCAGCCCCGGGAGTGGTTGGGAGACCCAGTACTTC. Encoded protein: CASSPGSGWETQYF.